A single TCR beta chain is shown here with its context. No antigen is known for it. No conserved phenylalanine or tryptophan is present at the end of the CDR3, so a read error is the likely explanation. Unsorted whole blood supplied the RNA, and germline DNA was extracted too. Patients carried chronic HBV infection without prior treatment. Using a constant-region primer together with ProtoScript II reverse transcriptase, TCR beta cDNA was made from approximately 500 ng of total RNA. Three nested multiplex PCR rounds, a slightly modified ARM-PCR method, built the TCR beta libraries. TRBV1-TRBV30 forward and Cbeta reverse primers drove the first two approximately 10-cycle rounds. TCRdb used MiXCR to reprocess the multiplex PCR reads, holding one entry per CDR3 protein. In the table there are approximately 300,000 distinct CDR3 sequences, roughly 60% of which are singletons. This sample was included in a study of tumor-infiltrating lymphocytes in primary liver carcinoma. Study overall: Patients diagnosed with primary liver carcinoma received treatment through surgical resection. Patients were both men and women, whose ages ran from 30 to 69 years. Study-level findings and limits: The top-250-clone fraction was significantly higher in tumors than in blood (p = 0.039).

This CDR3 region has 20 residues. CDR1 and CDR2 from the germline V gene are SGHAT and FQNNGV. V lost 3 bases to trimming and J lost 0 bases; unmatched junction nucleotides: 17. This clonotype originated in a man in his forties with primary liver carcinoma and hepatitis B virus infection. The sequencing sample was made of peripheral blood. The chain has TRBV11-2 and TRBJ2-7, with 10 nucleotides matching TRBD2. The CDR3 sequence is CASSLREGMTSGFSSYEQYS. The CDR3 nucleotides are TGTGCCAGCAGCTTGAGGGAGGGGATGACTAGCGGGTTCAGCTCCTACGAGCAGTACTCC.